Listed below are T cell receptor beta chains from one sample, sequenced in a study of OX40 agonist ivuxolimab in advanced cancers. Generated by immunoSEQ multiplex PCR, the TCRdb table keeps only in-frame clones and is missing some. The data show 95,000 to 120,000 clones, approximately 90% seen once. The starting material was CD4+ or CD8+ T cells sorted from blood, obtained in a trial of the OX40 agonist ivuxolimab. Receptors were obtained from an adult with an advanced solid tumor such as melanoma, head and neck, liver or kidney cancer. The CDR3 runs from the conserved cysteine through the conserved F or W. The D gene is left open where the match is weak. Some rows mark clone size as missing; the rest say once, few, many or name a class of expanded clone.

CDR3: CASSEVRGTGELFF
DNA: TGCGCCAGCAGTGAAGTCCGGGGGACCGGGGAGCTGTTTTTT
V: TRBV10-1
size: once
J: TRBJ2-2
D: .

CDR3: CASSDPSSTDTQYF
DNA: TGTGCCAGCAGTGATCCCTCCAGCACAGATACGCAGTATTTT
V: TRBV25-1
size: .
J: TRBJ2-3
D: .

CDR3: CASSSRGGDQPQHF
DNA: TGTGCCAGCAGTTCTAGGGGGGGGGATCAGCCCCAGCATTTT
V: TRBV27
size: .
J: TRBJ1-5
D: .

CDR3: CSAREYTF
DNA: TGCAGTGCTAGAGAGTACACCTTC
V: TRBV20-1
size: few
J: TRBJ1-2
D: .

CDR3: CASSLERGQRNIQYF
DNA: TGCGCCAGCAGCTTGGAAAGGGGGCAACGAAACATTCAGTACTTC
V: TRBV5-1
size: .
J: TRBJ2-4
D: TRBD1

CDR3: CASSEYPVGGHTEAFF
DNA: TGTGCCAGCAGTGAATATCCCGTCGGCGGTCACACTGAAGCTTTCTTT
V: TRBV25-1
size: .
J: TRBJ1-1
D: .

CDR3: CAWTSGQLYEQYF
DNA: TGTGCCTGGACTTCGGGACAGCTCTACGAGCAGTACTTC
V: TRBV30
size: .
J: TRBJ2-7
D: TRBD1

CDR3: CASSSGTGPEAFF
DNA: TGTGCCAGCAGCTCTGGGACAGGTCCTGAAGCTTTCTTT
V: TRBV11-2
size: .
J: TRBJ1-1
D: TRBD1

CDR3: CASSLGGGSYDEQYF
DNA: TGTGCCAGCAGCTTAGGGGGGGGCTCTTACGACGAGCAGTACTTC
V: TRBV7-2
size: .
J: TRBJ2-7
D: .

CDR3: CASSLELWQGGTEAFF
DNA: TGTGCCAGCAGCTTAGAACTTTGGCAGGGCGGCACTGAAGCTTTCTTT
V: TRBV7-2
size: .
J: TRBJ1-1
D: .

CDR3: CASSPRRGTEAFF
DNA: TGTGCCAGCAGCCCCCGGCGGGGGACTGAAGCTTTCTTT
V: TRBV5-6
size: .
J: TRBJ1-1
D: .

CDR3: CASSRVSSSITNTGELFF
DNA: TGTGCCAGCAGCCGCGTCTCTAGCTCTATTACAAACACCGGGGAGCTGTTTTTT
V: TRBV7-6
size: once
J: TRBJ2-2
D: .

CDR3: CASSLAAAPGNTIYF
DNA: TGCGCCAGCAGCTTGGCCGCGGCCCCTGGAAACACCATATATTTT
V: TRBV5-1
size: .
J: TRBJ1-3
D: .

CDR3: CASSRDTSYEQYF
DNA: TGTGCCAGCAGCCGGGACACATCCTACGAGCAGTACTTC
V: TRBV5-6
size: .
J: TRBJ2-7
D: .

CDR3: CASRRGGALDTQYF
DNA: TGTGCCAGCAGACGTGGGGGGGCCCTGGATACGCAGTATTTT
V: TRBV2
size: .
J: TRBJ2-3
D: .

CDR3: CASGGQQETQYF
DNA: TGTGCCAGCGGGGGACAGCAAGAGACCCAGTACTTC
V: TRBV2
size: .
J: TRBJ2-5
D: TRBD1

CDR3: CASSPGGLETQYF
DNA: TGCGCCAGCAGTCCAGGGGGTTTGGAGACCCAGTACTTC
V: TRBV5-1
size: .
J: TRBJ2-5
D: TRBD1

CDR3: CASSSGDGNTEAFF
DNA: TGCGCCAGCAGCTCCGGGGACGGGAACACTGAAGCTTTCTTT
V: TRBV5-1
size: .
J: TRBJ1-1
D: .

CDR3: CASSLGGQANSYEQYF
DNA: TGTGCCAGCAGCTTAGGGGGACAGGCAAACTCCTACGAGCAGTACTTC
V: TRBV7-8
size: once
J: TRBJ2-7
D: TRBD1

CDR3: CASSEGWGRNEQFF
DNA: TGTGCCAGCAGTGAAGGCTGGGGACGGAATGAGCAGTTCTTC
V: TRBV6-1
size: .
J: TRBJ2-1
D: .

CDR3: CASSAGMVERETQYF
DNA: TGTGCCAGCAGTGCAGGGATGGTTGAGAGGGAGACCCAGTACTTC
V: TRBV6-5
size: .
J: TRBJ2-5
D: .

CDR3: CASSSGGVVGNEQYF
DNA: TGTGCCAGCAGCTCAGGGGGGGTCGTAGGTAACGAGCAGTACTTC
V: TRBV9
size: .
J: TRBJ2-7
D: .

CDR3: CASSLPGQGSEKLFF
DNA: TGTGCCAGCAGTCTCCCGGGACAGGGTTCTGAAAAACTGTTTTTT
V: TRBV28
size: .
J: TRBJ1-4
D: TRBD1

CDR3: CASSLAGFPNTGELFF
DNA: TGTGCCAGCAGCCTAGCGGGATTCCCGAACACCGGGGAGCTGTTTTTT
V: TRBV2
size: .
J: TRBJ2-2
D: TRBD2